Following are 17 T cell receptor beta chains from one sample sequenced in a study of T cell repertoires in cytomegalovirus infection. TCRdb reprocessed the reads via MiXCR and lists one record per CDR3 protein. The sample records 600,000 to 800,000 distinct CDR3 sequences, about 24% being singletons. Sequencing input: CD8+ T cells from PBMCs. Receptors originate from a human donor in good health (CMV status not recorded). Some clones in this sample may be carry-over from other donors' samples.

The J gene is TRBJ2-1, the V gene TRBV12-3 or TRBV12-4; D ambiguous. The CDR3 loop spans 14 amino acids. Trimming stripped 8 bases from V and 7 bases from J, with 18 bases between. The DNA for the CDR3 is TGTGCCAGCGAGGACCGGACCATACTAAATGAGCAGTTCTTC. Amino acid sequence: CASEDRTILNEQFF.

CDR3 residues: CASRATGGLETQYF. CDR3 coding DNA: TGTGCCAGCAGAGCTACAGGGGGCTTGGAGACCCAGTACTTC. The V call is TRBV12-3 or TRBV12-4, the J call TRBJ2-5; TRBD1 agrees at 9 bases. Losses at the gene ends were 6 bases for V and 5 bases for J; bases not matched to a gene: 7. The CDR3 is 14 residues long.

The V call is TRBV7-8, the J call TRBJ2-2; tentative D call: TRBD1 (5 bases). There are 16 residues in the CDR3. Trimming removed 0 bases at V and 5 bases at J, with 13 bases between. From germline, CDR1 is SGHVS and CDR2 FQNEAQ. In DNA form, the CDR3 reads TGTGCCAGCAGCTTAGCCATTTCTGGGGCAACCGGGGAGCTGTTTTTT. It is translated as CASSLAISGATGELFF. The complete variable domain, with remaining parts taken from reference TRBV7-8 and TRBJ2-2, reads GAGVSQSPRYKVAKRGQDVALRCDPISGHVSLFWYQQALGQGPEFLTYFQNEAQLDKSGLPSDRFFAERPEGSVSTLKIQRTQQEDSAVYLCASSLAISGATGELFFGEGSRLTVL.

The chain employs TRBV2 and TRBJ1-5, with D unclear. Germline V CDR1 and CDR2: SNHLY, FYNNEI. There are 12 residues in the CDR3. V lost 0 bases and J 15 bases, leaving 12 bases between the germline ends. The CDR3, as DNA: TGTGCCAGCAGTGAAGCCGACCGGTTTTTGCATTTT. Its translation is CASSEADRFLHF.

The genes are TRBV7-9 and TRBJ2-7; possibly TRBD1 for D (5 bases). The length of the CDR3 is 14 residues. Germline values: CDR1 SEHNR, CDR2 FQNEAQ (reference sequence). Trimming removed 5 bases from V and 0 bases from J, with 11 bases in between. CDR3 sequence: CASSPTVFSYEQYF. CDR3 nucleotide sequence: TGTGCCAGCAGCCCGACAGTATTCTCCTACGAGCAGTACTTC.

This chain connects TRBV19 to TRBJ2-1, with D tentatively TRBD2 (6 bases). Germline V gene lookup returns CDR1 LNHDA and CDR2 SQIVND (reference sequence). The CDR3 is 15 amino acids. Deletions cut 0 bases from V and 3 bases from J, with 9 bases between. DNA for the CDR3: TGTGCCAGTAGTATAGACGACGGGGGCTACAATGAGCAGTTCTTC. This sequence encodes CASSIDDGGYNEQFF.

There are many counts of this clonotype. The chain has TRBV12-3 or TRBV12-4 and TRBJ1-3, with D perhaps TRBD1 (6 bases). The CDR3 spans 14 residues. Trimming took 6 bases from V and 4 from J, leaving 13 bases between them. CDR3 amino acids: CASRSPGHGNTIYF. CDR3 in DNA: TGTGCCAGCAGGTCTCCGGGACACGGAAACACCATATATTTT.

This clonotype was detected only a few times. This chain joins TRBV5-4 and TRBJ2-7, with D possibly being TRBD1 (6 bases). Trimming pared 2 bases from V and 5 bases from J, leaving 8 bases between. There are 12 residues in the CDR3. CDR1 and CDR2 (germline): SGHNT, YYREEE (reference sequence). This CDR3 reads CASSFGQHEQYF. The CDR3 DNA is TGTGCCAGCAGCTTCGGACAGCACGAGCAGTACTTC.

This clonotype was detected only a few times. This chain uses TRBV10-3 with TRBJ2-3; no clear D. V dropped 7 bases and J dropped 6 bases, with 5 bases sitting between them. The CDR3 is 10 amino acids. Germline CDR1 reads ENHRY; CDR2 reads SYGVKD. In DNA form, the CDR3 reads TGTGCCATCAATTCGGATACGCAGTATTTT. Translated: CAINSDTQYF.

This chain uses TRBV29-1 with TRBJ1-4; 8 bases fit TRBD1. CDR1 is SQVTM and CDR2 is ANQGSEA in the germline V gene. The CDR3 loop spans 13 amino acids. Germline trimming cut 7 bases from V and 7 bases from J; bases unmatched to any gene: 8. The CDR3 bases are TGCAGCGGTCTCGGACAGGGAGGTGAAAAACTGTTTTTT. Protein sequence: CSGLGQGGEKLFF.

V gene TRBV4-2 combines with J gene TRBJ1-4, with 7 bases identical to TRBD1. Trimming cost V 4 bases and J 7 bases; bases outside gene matches: 6. CDR3 length equals 14 residues. The germline V gene encodes CDR1 LGHNA and CDR2 YNFKEQ. The CDR3 DNA sequence: TGTGCCAGCAGCCTCGGGACAGAACCTGAAAAACTGTTTTTT. Amino acids: CASSLGTEPEKLFF.

In regard to this clonotype: It may be a read error: a sequence one base away is much more abundant. The chain recombines TRBV11-2 with TRBJ2-2; possible D gene TRBD1, 6 bases. Germline lookup yields CDR1 SGHAT and CDR2 FQNNGV. The CDR3 consists of 13 residues. The CDR3 is CVTTPGVTGELFF. DNA for the CDR3: TGTGTCACCACCCCAGGGGTCACCGGGGAGCTGTTTTTT.

This clonotype was picked up many times. The gene calls are TRBV7-6 and TRBJ1-4; unclear D gene. CDR3 size: 14 residues. V lost 0 bases and J lost 7, with 9 bases in between. Germline CDR1 reads SGHVS; CDR2 reads FNYEAQ. CDR3 region: CASSLAQRSEKLFF. In nucleotides, the CDR3 is TGTGCCAGCAGCTTAGCGCAGCGGAGTGAAAAACTGTTTTTT.

The table lists this clonotype with many counts. DNA of the CDR3: TGTGCCAGCAAAGGGGCCTACTCCTACGAGCAGTACGTC. Translating it yields CASKGAYSYEQYV. V gene TRBV27 combines with J gene TRBJ2-7; perhaps TRBD1 as D (5 bases). The V gene's germline CDR1 is MNHEY and CDR2 SMNVEV (reference sequence). This CDR3 contains 13 residues. V gave up 7 bases and J gave up 0 bases, with 10 bases separating them.

In this sample, this clonotype turned up a few times. The rearrangement uses TRBV28 and TRBJ2-2; D remains ambiguous. CDR1 and CDR2 from the germline V gene are MDHEN and SYDVKM. The CDR3 contains 12 residues. Trimming took off 3 bases at V and 10 bases at J, with 9 bases between the two ends. CDR3 nucleotide sequence: TGTGCCAGCAGTTTCTGGGCGAAGGAGCTGTTTTTT. Translating gives CASSFWAKELFF.

The J gene is TRBJ2-3, the V gene TRBV15; the D call may be TRBD1 or TRBD2 (6 bases each). CDR3 size: 15 residues. Germline V gives CDR1 LNHNV, CDR2 YYDKDF (reference sequence). V lost 5 bases to trimming and J lost 2 bases, with 14 bases between them. The CDR3 bases are TGTGCCACCAGCGGAAGGGGGGAGTACACAGATACGCAGTATTTT. Encoded protein: CATSGRGEYTDTQYF.

The chain links TRBV29-1 to TRBJ2-1, with 7 positions matching TRBD2. The V gene's germline CDR1 is SQVTM and CDR2 ANQGSEA. This CDR3 is 13 amino acids long. J lost 7 bases, V lost 1 base, and 4 bases had no gene match. CDR3 sequence reads: CSVEGGAGNEQFF. CDR3 coding DNA: TGCAGCGTTGAAGGAGGAGCGGGAAATGAGCAGTTCTTC.